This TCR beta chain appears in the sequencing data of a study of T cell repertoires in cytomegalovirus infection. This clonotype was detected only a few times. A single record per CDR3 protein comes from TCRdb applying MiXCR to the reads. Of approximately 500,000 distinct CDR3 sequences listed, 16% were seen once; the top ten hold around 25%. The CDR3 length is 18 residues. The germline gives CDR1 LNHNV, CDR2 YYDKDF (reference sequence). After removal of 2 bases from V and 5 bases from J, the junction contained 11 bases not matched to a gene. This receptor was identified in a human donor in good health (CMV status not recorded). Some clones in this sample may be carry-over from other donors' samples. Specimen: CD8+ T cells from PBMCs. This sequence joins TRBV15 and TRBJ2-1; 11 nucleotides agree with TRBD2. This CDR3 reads CATSRPQLAGGRDNEQFF. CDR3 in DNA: TGTGCCACCAGCAGACCCCAATTAGCGGGGGGGCGAGACAATGAGCAGTTCTTC.